This T cell receptor beta chain was recorded in a study of blood T cell repertoires in COVID-19. Overall study context: Italy, Spain and the United States were the sources of the convalescent and acute COVID-19 samples. T cells, B-cell-depleted T cells, or PBMCs provided the cDNA or gDNA that served as material.

In the authors' workflow: From reference gene primer amplification, estimates of nucleated cell counts were derived. Some clones are missing from TCRdb's copy, which holds only in-frame ones; the method was immunoSEQ multiplex PCR. The D gene and trimming were derived from the DNA, and the V and J assignments and clone size from that table. The sample has 200,000 to 300,000 clones, about 90% seen once; the top ten hold over 2%. This CDR3 is built from 15 residues. The trim removed 7 bases at V and 2 bases at J, leaving 8 bases unmatched. The germline V gene encodes CDR1 LNHDA and CDR2 SQIVND (reference sequence).

This sequence was found in a woman in her 50s with acute or convalescent COVID-19. Sequencing used peripheral blood. The V call is TRBV19, the J call TRBJ1-2, with 9 nucleotides matching TRBD1. This chain's CDR3 is CASMGIGTGNYGYTF. DNA of the CDR3: TGTGCCAGTATGGGAATCGGGACAGGGAACTATGGCTACACCTTC. Full variable domain (rest looked up from reference TRBV19 and TRBJ1-2): DGGITQSPKYLFRKEGQNVTLSCEQNLNHDAMYWYRQDPGQGLRLIYYSQIVNDFQKGDIAEGYSVSREKKESFPLTVTSAQKNPTAFYLCASMGIGTGNYGYTFGSGTRLTVV.